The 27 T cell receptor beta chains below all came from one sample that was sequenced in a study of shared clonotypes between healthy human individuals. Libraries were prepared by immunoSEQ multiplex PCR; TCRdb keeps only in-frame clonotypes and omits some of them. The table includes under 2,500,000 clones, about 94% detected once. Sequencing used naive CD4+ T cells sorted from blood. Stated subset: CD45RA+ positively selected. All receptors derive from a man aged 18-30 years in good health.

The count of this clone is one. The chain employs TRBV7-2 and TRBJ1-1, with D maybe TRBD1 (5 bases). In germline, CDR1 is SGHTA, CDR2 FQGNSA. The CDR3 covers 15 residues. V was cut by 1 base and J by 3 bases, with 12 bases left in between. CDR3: CASSLVPGMDTEAFF. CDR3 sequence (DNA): TGTGCCAGCAGCTTAGTCCCAGGGATGGACACTGAAGCTTTCTTT.

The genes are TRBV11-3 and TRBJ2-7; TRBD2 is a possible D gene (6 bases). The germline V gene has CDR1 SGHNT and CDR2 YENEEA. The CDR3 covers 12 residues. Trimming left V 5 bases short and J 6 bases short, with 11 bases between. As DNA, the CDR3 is TGTGCCAGCAGCCTAATGGAGGGCGAGCAGTACTTC. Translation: CASSLMEGEQYF.

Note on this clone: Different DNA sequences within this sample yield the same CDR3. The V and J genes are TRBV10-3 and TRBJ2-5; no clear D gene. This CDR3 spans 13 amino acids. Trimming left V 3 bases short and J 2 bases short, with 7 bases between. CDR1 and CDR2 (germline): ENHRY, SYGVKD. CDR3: CAISDGLQETQYF. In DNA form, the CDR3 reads TGTGCCATCAGTGACGGTCTTCAAGAGACCCAGTACTTC.

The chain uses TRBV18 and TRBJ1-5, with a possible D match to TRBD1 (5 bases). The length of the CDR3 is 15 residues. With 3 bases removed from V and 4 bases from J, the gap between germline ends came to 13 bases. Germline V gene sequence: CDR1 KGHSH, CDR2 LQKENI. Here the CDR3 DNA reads TGTGCCAGCTCACCTAGTGCAGGGTATAATCAGCCCCAGCATTTT. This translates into CASSPSAGYNQPQHF.

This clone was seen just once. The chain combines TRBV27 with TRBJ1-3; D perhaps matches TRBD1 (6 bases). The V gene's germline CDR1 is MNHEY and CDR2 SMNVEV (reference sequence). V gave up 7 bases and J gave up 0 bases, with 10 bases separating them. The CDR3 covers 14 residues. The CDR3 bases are TGTGCCAGCAAAGGGGGAACCTCTGGAAACACCATATATTTT. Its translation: CASKGGTSGNTIYF.

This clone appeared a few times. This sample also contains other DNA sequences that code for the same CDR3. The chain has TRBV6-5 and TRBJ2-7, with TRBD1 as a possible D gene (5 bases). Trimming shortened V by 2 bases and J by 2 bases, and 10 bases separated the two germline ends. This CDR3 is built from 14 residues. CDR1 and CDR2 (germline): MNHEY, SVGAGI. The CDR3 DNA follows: TGTGCCAGCAGTTACGGGGCAGACCCCTACGAGCAGTACTTC. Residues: CASSYGADPYEQYF.

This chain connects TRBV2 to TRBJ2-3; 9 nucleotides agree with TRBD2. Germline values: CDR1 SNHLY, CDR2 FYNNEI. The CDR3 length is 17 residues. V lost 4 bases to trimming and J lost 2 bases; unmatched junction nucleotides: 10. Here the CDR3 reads CASSVKAGGVDTDTQYF. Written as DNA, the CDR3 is TGTGCCAGCAGTGTAAAGGCGGGAGGGGTGGACACAGATACGCAGTATTTT.

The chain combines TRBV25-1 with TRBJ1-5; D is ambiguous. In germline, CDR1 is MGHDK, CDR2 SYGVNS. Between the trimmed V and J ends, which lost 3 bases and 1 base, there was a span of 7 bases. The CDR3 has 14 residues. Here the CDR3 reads CASSDTTSNQPQHF. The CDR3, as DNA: TGTGCCAGCAGTGACACGACGAGCAATCAGCCCCAGCATTTT.

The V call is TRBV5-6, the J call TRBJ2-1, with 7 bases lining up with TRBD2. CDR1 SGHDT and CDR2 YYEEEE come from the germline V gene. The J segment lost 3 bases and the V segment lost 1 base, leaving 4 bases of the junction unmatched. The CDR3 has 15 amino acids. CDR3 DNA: TGTGCCAGCAGCTTGACCAGCGGGGACTACAATGAGCAGTTCTTC. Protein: CASSLTSGDYNEQFF.

For the CDR3, the DNA is TGTGCCAGCAGAACGACAGGGGGCGGGGAGACCCAGTACTTC. Its translation: CASRTTGGGETQYF. The chain is built from TRBV5-8 and TRBJ2-5; TRBD1 aligns across 10 bases. The V gene's germline CDR1 is SGHTS and CDR2 YDEGEE. The CDR3 runs to 14 residues. Trimming took 5 bases from V and 5 from J; bases not matched to a gene: 6.

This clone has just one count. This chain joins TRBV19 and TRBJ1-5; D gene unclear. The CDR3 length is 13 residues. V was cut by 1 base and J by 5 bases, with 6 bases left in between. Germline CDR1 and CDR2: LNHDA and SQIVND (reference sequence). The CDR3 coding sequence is TGTGCCAGTAGTATAGGCACCCATCAGCCCCAGCATTTT. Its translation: CASSIGTHQPQHF.

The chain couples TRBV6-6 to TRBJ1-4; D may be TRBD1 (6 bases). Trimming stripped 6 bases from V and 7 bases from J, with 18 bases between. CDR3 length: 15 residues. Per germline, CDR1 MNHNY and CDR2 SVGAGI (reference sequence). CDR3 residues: CASSYTSTGAEKLFF. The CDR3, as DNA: TGTGCCAGCAGCTACACCTCGACAGGTGCTGAAAAACTGTTTTTT.

CDR3 sequence: CASRPGTLWVNEQFF. The CDR3 DNA sequence: TGCGCCAGCAGGCCCGGGACTTTGTGGGTGAATGAGCAGTTCTTC. V and J are TRBV5-1 and TRBJ2-1; possibly TRBD2 for D (6 bases). The CDR3 contains 15 residues. CDR1 and CDR2 (germline): SGHRS, YFSETQ. Trimming cost V 5 bases and J 7 bases, with 19 bases left between them.

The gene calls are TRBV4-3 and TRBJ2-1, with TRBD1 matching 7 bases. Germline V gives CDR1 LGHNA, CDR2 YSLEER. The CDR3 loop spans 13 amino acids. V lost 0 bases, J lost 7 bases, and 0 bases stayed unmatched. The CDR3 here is CASSQEQGNEQFF. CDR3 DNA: TGCGCCAGCAGCCAAGAACAGGGGAATGAGCAGTTCTTC.

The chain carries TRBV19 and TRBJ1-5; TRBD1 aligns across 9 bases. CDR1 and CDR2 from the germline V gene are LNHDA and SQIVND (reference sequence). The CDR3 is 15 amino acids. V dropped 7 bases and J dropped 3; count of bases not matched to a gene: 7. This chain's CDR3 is CASTLGTGINQPQHF. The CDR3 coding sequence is TGTGCCAGTACCCTTGGGACAGGGATCAATCAGCCCCAGCATTTT.

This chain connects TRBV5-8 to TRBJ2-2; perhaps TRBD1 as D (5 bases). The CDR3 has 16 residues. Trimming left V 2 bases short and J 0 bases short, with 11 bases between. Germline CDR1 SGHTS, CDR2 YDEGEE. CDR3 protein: CASSFKDTANTGELFF. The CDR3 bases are TGTGCCAGCAGCTTTAAGGACACGGCGAACACCGGGGAGCTGTTTTTT. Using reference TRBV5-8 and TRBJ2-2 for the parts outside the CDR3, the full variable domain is EAGVTQSPTHLIKTRGQQATLRCSPISGHTSVYWYQQALGLGLQFLLWYDEGEERNRGNFPPRFSGRQFPNYSSELNVNALELEDSALYLCASSFKDTANTGELFFGEGSRLTVL.

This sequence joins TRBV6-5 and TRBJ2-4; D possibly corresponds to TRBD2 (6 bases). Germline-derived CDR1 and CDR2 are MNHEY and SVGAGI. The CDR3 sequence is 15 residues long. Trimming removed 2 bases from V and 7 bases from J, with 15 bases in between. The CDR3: CASSYRRAGENIQYF. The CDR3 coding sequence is TGTGCCAGCAGTTACAGGAGGGCGGGTGAGAACATTCAGTACTTC.

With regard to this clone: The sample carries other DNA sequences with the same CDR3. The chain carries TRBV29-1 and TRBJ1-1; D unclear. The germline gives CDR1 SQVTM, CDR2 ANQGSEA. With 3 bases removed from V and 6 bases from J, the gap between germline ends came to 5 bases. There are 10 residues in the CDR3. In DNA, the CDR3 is TGCAGCGTTGATACTCCTGAAGCTTTCTTT. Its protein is CSVDTPEAFF.

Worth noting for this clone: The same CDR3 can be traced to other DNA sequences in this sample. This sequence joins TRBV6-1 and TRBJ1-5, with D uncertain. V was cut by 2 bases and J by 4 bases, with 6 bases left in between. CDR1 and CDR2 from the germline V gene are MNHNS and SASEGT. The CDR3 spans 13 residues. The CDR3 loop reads CASSEQVNQPQHF. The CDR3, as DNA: TGTGCCAGCAGTGAACAGGTAAATCAGCCCCAGCATTTT.

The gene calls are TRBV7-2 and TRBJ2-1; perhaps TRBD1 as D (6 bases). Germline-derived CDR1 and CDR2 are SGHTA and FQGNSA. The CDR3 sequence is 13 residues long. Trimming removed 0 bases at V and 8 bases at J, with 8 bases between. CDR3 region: CASSLAQGYEQFF. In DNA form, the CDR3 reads TGTGCCAGCAGCTTAGCACAGGGATATGAGCAGTTCTTC.

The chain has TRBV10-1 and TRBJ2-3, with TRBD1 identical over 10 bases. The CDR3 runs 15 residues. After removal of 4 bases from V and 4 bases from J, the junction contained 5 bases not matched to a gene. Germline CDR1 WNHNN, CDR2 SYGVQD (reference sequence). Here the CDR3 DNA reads TGCGCCAGCAGTGTGGGACAGGGGATCGCAGATACGCAGTATTTT. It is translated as CASSVGQGIADTQYF.

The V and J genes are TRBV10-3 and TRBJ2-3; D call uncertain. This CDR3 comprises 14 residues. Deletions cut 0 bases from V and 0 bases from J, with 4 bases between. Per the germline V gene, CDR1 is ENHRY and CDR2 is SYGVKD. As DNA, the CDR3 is TGTGCCATCAGTGAGTCCCGGAGCACAGATACGCAGTATTTT. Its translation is CAISESRSTDTQYF.

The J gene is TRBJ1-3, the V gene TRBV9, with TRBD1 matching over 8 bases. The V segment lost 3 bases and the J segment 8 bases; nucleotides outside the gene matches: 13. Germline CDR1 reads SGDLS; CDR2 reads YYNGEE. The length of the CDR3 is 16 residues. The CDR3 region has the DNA TGTGCCAGCAGCGACTACCACAGGGGGGTCGGTGACACCATATATTTT. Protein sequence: CASSDYHRGVGDTIYF.

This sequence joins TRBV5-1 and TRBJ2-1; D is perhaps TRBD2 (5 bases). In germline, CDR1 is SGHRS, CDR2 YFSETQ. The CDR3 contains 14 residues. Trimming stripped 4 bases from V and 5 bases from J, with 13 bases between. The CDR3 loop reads CASSQRTGNNEQFF. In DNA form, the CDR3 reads TGCGCCAGCAGCCAGCGGACGGGCAACAATGAGCAGTTCTTC.

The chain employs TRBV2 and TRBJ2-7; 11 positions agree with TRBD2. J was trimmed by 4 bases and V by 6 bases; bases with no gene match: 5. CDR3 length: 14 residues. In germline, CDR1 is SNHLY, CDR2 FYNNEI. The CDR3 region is CASRMGLAEYEQYF. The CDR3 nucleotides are TGTGCCAGCAGGATGGGACTAGCGGAATACGAGCAGTACTTC. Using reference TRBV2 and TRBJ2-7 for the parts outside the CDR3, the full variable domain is EPEVTQTPSHQVTQMGQEVILRCVPISNHLYFYWYRQILGQKVEFLVSFYNNEISEKSEIFDDQFSVERPDGSNFTLKIRSTKLEDSAMYFCASRMGLAEYEQYFGPGTRLTVT.

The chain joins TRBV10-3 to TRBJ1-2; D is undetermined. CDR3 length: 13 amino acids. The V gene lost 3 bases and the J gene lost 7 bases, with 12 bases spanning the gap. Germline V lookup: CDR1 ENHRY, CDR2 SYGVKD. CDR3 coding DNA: TGTGCCATCAGTGAAGAGAGGGAGCGTGGCTACACCTTC. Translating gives CAISEERERGYTF.

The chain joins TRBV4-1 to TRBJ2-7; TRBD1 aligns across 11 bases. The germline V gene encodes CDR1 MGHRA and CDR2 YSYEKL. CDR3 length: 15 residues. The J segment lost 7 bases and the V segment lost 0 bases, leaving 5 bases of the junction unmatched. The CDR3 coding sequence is TGCGCCAGCAGCCAAGAGTGGACAGGGGGCTTAGAGCAGTACTTC. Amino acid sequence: CASSQEWTGGLEQYF.